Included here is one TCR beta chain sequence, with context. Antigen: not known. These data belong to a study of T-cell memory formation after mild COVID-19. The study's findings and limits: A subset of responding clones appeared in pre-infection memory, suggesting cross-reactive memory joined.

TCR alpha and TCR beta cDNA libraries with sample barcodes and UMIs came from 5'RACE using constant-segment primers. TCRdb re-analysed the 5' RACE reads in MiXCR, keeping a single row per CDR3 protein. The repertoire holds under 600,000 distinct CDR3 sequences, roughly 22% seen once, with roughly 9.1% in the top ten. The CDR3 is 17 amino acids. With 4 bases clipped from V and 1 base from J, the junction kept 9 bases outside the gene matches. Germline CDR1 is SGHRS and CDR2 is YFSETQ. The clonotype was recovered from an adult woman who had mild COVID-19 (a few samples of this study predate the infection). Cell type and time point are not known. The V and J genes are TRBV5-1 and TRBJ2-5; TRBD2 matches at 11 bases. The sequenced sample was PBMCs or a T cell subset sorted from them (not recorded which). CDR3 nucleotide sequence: TGCGCCAGCAGCGAAGCCGGGACTAGCGGACCCCAAGAGACCCAGTACTTC. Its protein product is CASSEAGTSGPQETQYF.